This is a list of T cell receptor beta chains from one sample in a study of beta chain features in type 1 diabetes. The assay was immunoSEQ multiplex PCR, and TCRdb's table has in-frame clones only and misses some. The sample carries a few hundred thousand clones, around 20% recorded once. Material for sequencing was naive CD4+ T cells from blood. The receptors were sampled from a woman aged 18-30 years in good health. Both conserved end residues are part of each CDR3.

V gene: TRBV4-1; CDR3 length: 15; J gene: TRBJ2-7; CDR3 protein: CASSQPTSGSYEQYF
V gene: TRBV30; CDR3 length: 13; J gene: TRBJ1-5; CDR3 protein: CAWSMSTDQPQHF
V gene: TRBV6-6; CDR3 length: 15; J gene: TRBJ2-7; CDR3 protein: CASSSPDGGHYEQYF
V gene: TRBV2; CDR3 length: 13; J gene: TRBJ2-7; CDR3 protein: CASTGDSPYEQYF
V gene: TRBV7-8; CDR3 length: 15; J gene: TRBJ1-4; CDR3 protein: CASSHRQGISEKLFF
V gene: TRBV7-9; CDR3 length: 11; J gene: TRBJ1-3; CDR3 protein: CASSSSNTIYF
V gene: TRBV9; CDR3 length: 15; J gene: TRBJ2-1; CDR3 protein: CASSVDGRALYEQFF
V gene: TRBV29-1; CDR3 length: 11; J gene: TRBJ1-2; CDR3 protein: CSVTVGYGYTF
V gene: TRBV6-6; CDR3 length: 15; J gene: TRBJ2-4; CDR3 protein: CASAPGGLAKNIQYF
V gene: TRBV18; CDR3 length: 16; J gene: TRBJ1-4; CDR3 protein: CASSLNSGTDNEKLFF
V gene: TRBV27; CDR3 length: 15; J gene: TRBJ1-2; CDR3 protein: CASSRNRDPNYGYTF
V gene: TRBV10-3; CDR3 length: 13; J gene: TRBJ2-4; CDR3 protein: CATRTSSKNIQYF
V gene: TRBV12-5; CDR3 length: 12; J gene: TRBJ2-7; CDR3 protein: CASGLGGYEQYF
V gene: TRBV4-2; CDR3 length: 15; J gene: TRBJ2-5; CDR3 protein: CASSQESSEGETQYF
V gene: TRBV30; CDR3 length: 13; J gene: TRBJ1-5; CDR3 protein: CAWSVGQNQPQHF
V gene: TRBV30; CDR3 length: 15; J gene: TRBJ1-3; CDR3 protein: CAWRLASFSGNTIYF
V gene: TRBV4-2; CDR3 length: 15; J gene: TRBJ1-1; CDR3 protein: CASKGQGTMNTEAFF
V gene: TRBV5-1; CDR3 length: 13; J gene: TRBJ1-2; CDR3 protein: CASSIENSNGYTF
V gene: TRBV7-9; CDR3 length: 11; J gene: TRBJ1-1; CDR3 protein: CASSLEESGFF
V gene: TRBV5-6; CDR3 length: 16; J gene: TRBJ1-1; CDR3 protein: CASSLTGGSLGTEAFF
V gene: TRBV14; CDR3 length: 13; J gene: TRBJ2-5; CDR3 protein: CASSRVPVETQYF